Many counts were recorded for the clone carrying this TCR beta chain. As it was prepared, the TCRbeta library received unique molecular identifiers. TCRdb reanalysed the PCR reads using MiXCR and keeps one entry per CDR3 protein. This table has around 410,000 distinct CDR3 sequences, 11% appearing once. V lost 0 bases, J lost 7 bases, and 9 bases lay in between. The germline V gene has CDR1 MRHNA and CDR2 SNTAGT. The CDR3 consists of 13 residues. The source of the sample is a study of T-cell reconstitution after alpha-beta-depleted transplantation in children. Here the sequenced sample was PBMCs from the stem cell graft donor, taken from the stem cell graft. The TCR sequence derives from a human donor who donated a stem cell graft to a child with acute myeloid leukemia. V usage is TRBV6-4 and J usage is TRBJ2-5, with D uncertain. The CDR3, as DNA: TGTGCCAGCAGTGACTCCCCGGAAGGGACCCAGTACTTC. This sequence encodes CASSDSPEGTQYF.